A single T cell receptor beta chain is shown here with its context. No antigen is known for it. This sample is drawn from a study of shared clonotypes between healthy human individuals. The CDR3 length is 14 residues. The V gene's germline CDR1 is MDHEN and CDR2 SYDVKM. Trimming cost V 3 bases and J 7 bases, with 13 bases left between them. Here immunoSEQ multiplex PCR was the method, and the copy in TCRdb shows in-frame clones only, minus some. The sample shows 1,500,000 or so clones, 95% to 97% of them seen only once. Study-wide results and limits: Memory subsets generally showed smaller estimated richness than naive subsets did. Sampling was confined to blood; repertoires within tissues likely differ.

Sequencing used naive CD4+ T cells sorted from blood. Subset in this sample: CD45RA+ positively selected. The V and J genes are TRBV28 and TRBJ1-5; D not resolved. The sequence derives from a man aged 30 to 45 in good health. CDR3 in amino acids: CASSFQAQRQPQHF. The CDR3 coding sequence is TGTGCCAGCAGTTTTCAGGCTCAACGGCAGCCCCAGCATTTT.